These 25 T cell receptor beta chains originate from one sample sequenced in a study of cytomegalovirus exposure and HLA in healthy donors. This PCR relied on a set of 60 Vbeta primers and 13 Jbeta primers. The method was immunoSEQ multiplex PCR; TCRdb's version includes in-frame clones alone and lacks a portion of them. The table gives about 140,000 clones; the top ten clones make up about 2.3% of it. The sample consisted of PBMCs. The receptor set was obtained from a woman aged 18 to 35 in good health and CMV-seronegative.

The rearrangement links TRBV4-3 to TRBJ2-2; 7 positions match TRBD2. Germline CDR1 LGHNA, CDR2 YSLEER. The trim removed 1 base at V and 3 bases at J, leaving 2 bases unmatched. The CDR3 extends over 15 amino acids. The CDR3 loop reads CASSQGTRDTGELFF. The CDR3 DNA follows: TGCGCCAGCAGCCAAGGGACTAGAGACACCGGGGAGCTGTTTTTT.

The V call is TRBV29-1, the J call TRBJ1-2; D gene ambiguous. CDR1 is SQVTM, CDR2 ANQGSEA, per germline. V was shortened by 5 bases and J by 2 bases, with 12 bases between the two germline ends. The CDR3 totals 13 residues. The CDR3 DNA follows: TGCAGCGTTAGGAAGGAGGAGAACTATGGCTACACCTTC. Its translation is CSVRKEENYGYTF.

V and J are TRBV5-1 and TRBJ2-5, with D possibly TRBD1 on 5 matching bases. Germline V CDR1 and CDR2: SGHRS, YFSETQ. V was cut by 0 bases and J by 5 bases, with 11 bases left in between. This CDR3 region has 14 residues. This CDR3 reads CASSLVGLIETQYF. CDR3 DNA: TGCGCCAGCAGCTTGGTGGGGCTGATTGAGACCCAGTACTTC.

The rearrangement joins TRBV9 to TRBJ2-1; TRBD2 matches 10 bases. The ends lost 3 bases at V and 8 bases at J; junction bases unmatched: 2. CDR3 length: 13 residues. The V gene's germline CDR1 is SGDLS and CDR2 YYNGEE. The CDR3: CASSDTSGDEQFF. As DNA, the CDR3 is TGTGCCAGCAGCGACACTAGCGGGGATGAGCAGTTCTTC.

In DNA form, the CDR3 reads TGCAGCGTTGACGGGCCCACTAGCGGGAGGACCTCTAGCACAGATACGCAGTATTTT. This encodes CSVDGPTSGRTSSTDTQYF. The chain uses TRBV29-1 and TRBJ2-3; 12 bases are shared with TRBD2. Germline-derived CDR1 and CDR2 are SQVTM and ANQGSEA. The J segment lost 0 bases and the V segment lost 3 bases, leaving 13 bases of the junction unmatched. The CDR3 consists of 19 residues.

This rearrangement joins TRBV7-7 to TRBJ2-7; maybe TRBD1 (8 bases). The CDR3 length is 17 residues. V lost 5 bases and J lost 4, with 24 bases in between. The V gene's germline CDR1 is SSHAT and CDR2 FNYEAQ (reference sequence). CDR3: CASSPRRTGGVPYEQYF. In DNA, the CDR3 is TGTGCCAGCAGCCCGCGACGCACAGGGGGGGTTCCTTACGAGCAGTACTTC.

The rearrangement uses TRBV5-5 and TRBJ1-1; 7 bases are a match to TRBD1. This CDR3 contains 15 residues. CDR1 is SGHKS, CDR2 YYEKEE, per germline (reference sequence). The ends lost 1 base at V and 3 bases at J; junction bases unmatched: 6. The CDR3 loop is CASSLTGDGDTEAFF. The CDR3 DNA reads as TGTGCCAGCAGCTTGACAGGGGATGGGGACACTGAAGCTTTCTTT.

This chain uses TRBV28 with TRBJ1-4; D might be TRBD1 (5 bases). Germline V gene lookup returns CDR1 MDHEN and CDR2 SYDVKM. Trimming shortened V by 8 bases and J by 6 bases, and 22 bases separated the two germline ends. The CDR3 contains 16 residues. The CDR3: CASSQGPGRTHEKLFF. DNA for the CDR3: TGTGCCAGCTCCCAAGGGCCAGGACGGACACATGAAAAACTGTTTTTT.

The chain combines TRBV7-2 with TRBJ2-1, with 10 positions matching TRBD2. CDR1 is SGHTA and CDR2 is FQGNSA in the germline V gene. CDR3 length: 17 amino acids. V shed 2 bases and J 6 bases; nucleotides not matched to a gene: 10. CDR3 DNA: TGTGCCAGCAGCTTATCGGGTCTAGCGGGAGTCCCCAATGAGCAGTTCTTC. Protein product: CASSLSGLAGVPNEQFF.

The CDR3: CASSKFSGTGPNYGYTF. The DNA for the CDR3 is TGTGCCAGCAGCAAATTTTCCGGGACAGGGCCTAACTATGGCTACACCTTC. The chain carries TRBV9 and TRBJ1-2, with 9 bases that match TRBD1. CDR1 is SGDLS, CDR2 YYNGEE, per germline. The CDR3 consists of 17 residues. The J segment lost 0 bases and the V segment lost 4 bases, leaving 10 bases of the junction unmatched.

This chain uses TRBV27 with TRBJ2-3, with D unclear. Per germline, CDR1 MNHEY and CDR2 SMNVEV (reference sequence). V dropped 8 bases and J dropped 6 bases, with 24 bases sitting between them. The CDR3 runs to 16 residues. CDR3 in amino acids: CASSIFGEKSLDTQYF. In nucleotides, the CDR3 is TGTGCCAGCTCAATATTCGGAGAGAAGTCATTGGATACGCAGTATTTT.

The chain has TRBV20-1 and TRBJ1-5; D is possibly TRBD1 (5 bases). Trimming shortened V by 6 bases and J by 15 bases, and 15 bases separated the two germline ends. Germline V gives CDR1 DFQATT, CDR2 SNEGSKA (reference sequence). The CDR3 has 10 amino acids. The CDR3 region is CSAPRVDGHF. The CDR3 DNA is TGCAGTGCCCCCAGGGTGGATGGGCATTTT.

CDR3 protein: CASSGTPAGEETQYF. The CDR3 DNA sequence: TGTGCCAGTAGTGGGACACCAGCGGGAGAAGAGACCCAGTACTTC. The rearrangement uses TRBV19 and TRBJ2-5; 8 bases line up with TRBD2. CDR1 and CDR2 from the germline V gene are LNHDA and SQIVND (reference sequence). With 5 bases clipped from V and 3 bases from J, the junction kept 8 bases outside the gene matches. The length of the CDR3 is 15 residues. Filled out from reference TRBV19 and TRBJ2-5, the complete variable domain reads DGGITQSPKYLFRKEGQNVTLSCEQNLNHDAMYWYRQDPGQGLRLIYYSQIVNDFQKGDIAEGYSVSREKKESFPLTVTSAQKNPTAFYLCASSGTPAGEETQYFGPGTRLLVL.

The J gene is TRBJ2-2, the V gene TRBV9; TRBD2 matches at 16 bases. The V and J ends lost 4 bases and 5 bases, in that order; junction bases with no gene match: 8. The CDR3 is 18 amino acids. Germline CDR1 is SGDLS and CDR2 is YYNGEE. In DNA form, the CDR3 reads TGTGCCAGCAGCTCGGGACTAGCGGGAGGGATACCGACCGGGGAGCTGTTTTTT. It specifies CASSSGLAGGIPTGELFF.

The gene calls are TRBV19 and TRBJ2-7; 11 bases map to TRBD1. After removal of 5 bases from V and 0 bases from J, the junction contained 3 bases not matched to a gene. From germline, CDR1 is LNHDA and CDR2 SQIVND (reference sequence). The CDR3 runs 15 residues. The CDR3 region has the DNA TGTGCCAGTAGTGCGGGACAGGGGGACTCCTACGAGCAGTACGTC. Amino acids: CASSAGQGDSYEQYV.

This chain's CDR3 is CASTTSGVTYEQYF. For the CDR3, the DNA is TGTGCCAGTACGACTAGCGGGGTAACCTACGAGCAGTACTTC. This chain joins TRBV2 and TRBJ2-5; 11 bases fit TRBD2. The last part of the DNA fits TRBJ2-7 better; the J call may be wrong. This CDR3 contains 14 residues. Germline V CDR1 and CDR2: SNHLY, FYNNEI.

The genes are TRBV11-3 and TRBJ1-1; 7 nucleotides line up with TRBD1. J gave up 3 bases and V 3 bases, and 4 bases lay outside the gene matches. The CDR3 sequence is 14 residues long. Germline assignment: CDR1 SGHNT and CDR2 YENEEA. In DNA form, the CDR3 reads TGTGCCAGCAGCTTCACCAGGGGGGACACTGAAGCTTTCTTT. Protein: CASSFTRGDTEAFF.

The V gene is TRBV6-5, the J gene TRBJ2-3, with 7 nucleotides matching TRBD2. The germline V gene has CDR1 MNHEY and CDR2 SVGAGI. The CDR3 runs 14 residues. J lost 5 bases, V lost 1 base, and 3 bases had no gene match. CDR3 coding DNA: TGTGCCAGCAGTTACTTGGGGGGGGGAGATACGCAGTATTTT. This sequence encodes CASSYLGGGDTQYF.

The chain uses TRBV5-1 and TRBJ2-5; maybe TRBD2 (6 bases). V shed 3 bases and J shed 4 bases, with 16 bases lying between them. From germline, CDR1 is SGHRS and CDR2 YFSETQ. The CDR3 is 15 residues long. DNA for the CDR3: TGCGCCAGCAGCTCCCTCGGGGGAGTGGTAGAGACCCAGTACTTC. Translated: CASSSLGGVVETQYF.

The rearrangement joins TRBV7-2 to TRBJ2-1; weak D call: TRBD2 (6 bases). Germline values: CDR1 SGHTA, CDR2 FQGNSA. Between the trimmed V and J ends, which lost 2 bases and 9 bases, there was a span of 11 bases. The length of the CDR3 is 13 residues. CDR3 amino acids: CASSLLGGTEQFF. As DNA, the CDR3 is TGTGCCAGCAGCTTACTAGGCGGGACTGAGCAGTTCTTC.

The rearrangement links TRBV7-2 to TRBJ1-3; D unclear. The CDR3 contains 14 residues. Germline assignment: CDR1 SGHTA and CDR2 FQGNSA. V shed 1 base and J shed 3 bases, with 7 bases lying between them. CDR3 protein: CASSLDPGGNTIYF. As DNA, the CDR3 is TGTGCCAGCAGCTTAGATCCGGGTGGAAACACCATATATTTT. Together with reference TRBV7-2 and TRBJ1-3, the CDR3 gives the full variable domain: GAGVSQSPSNKVTEKGKDVELRCDPISGHTALYWYRQSLGQGLEFLIYFQGNSAPDKSGLPSDRFSAERTGGSVSTLTIQRTQQEDSAVYLCASSLDPGGNTIYFGEGSWLTVV.

The CDR3 loop reads CASSPRRLGQGVPGELFF. CDR3 bases: TGTGCCAGCAGCCCGAGGCGTTTGGGACAGGGGGTTCCCGGGGAGCTGTTTTTT. This chain connects TRBV7-2 to TRBJ2-2; 11 bases map to TRBD1. The CDR3 totals 18 residues. V lost 5 bases, J lost 6 bases, and 14 bases stayed unmatched. Per the germline V gene, CDR1 is SGHTA and CDR2 is FQGNSA.

The rearrangement links TRBV4-3 to TRBJ1-3; no definite D call. Between the trimmed V and J ends, which lost 5 bases and 4 bases, there was a span of 15 bases. This CDR3 is built from 15 residues. CDR1 and CDR2 (germline): LGHNA, YSLEER. CDR3 region: CASSTGSNLGNTIYF. The CDR3 DNA sequence: TGCGCCAGCAGCACCGGGAGTAACCTGGGAAACACCATATATTTT.

The chain is built from TRBV5-1 and TRBJ1-2; 8 nucleotides agree with TRBD1. The germline V gene has CDR1 SGHRS and CDR2 YFSETQ. With V trimmed by 2 bases and J by 8 bases, 8 bases remained unmatched. The CDR3 runs 14 residues. CDR3 sequence (DNA): TGCGCCAGCAGCTTTACAGGGGGTTCGGGAGGCTACACCTTC. It codes for CASSFTGGSGGYTF.

V is TRBV6-5 and J is TRBJ1-2; maybe TRBD1 (5 bases). This CDR3 spans 14 amino acids. Germline CDR1 reads MNHEY; CDR2 reads SVGAGI. V was trimmed by 0 bases and J by 6 bases, leaving 11 bases between them. CDR3 coding DNA: TGTGCCAGCAGTTACTCTTGGCAGGGCCATGGCTACACCTTC. This translates into CASSYSWQGHGYTF.